The following is a TCR beta chain sequence with its context. Sequenced by immunoSEQ multiplex PCR; TCRdb stores in-frame clones only, minus some. The sample carries over 90,000 clones, around 87% recorded once. The data were obtained in a study of blood T cell repertoires in COVID-19. Study-wide background: Sample material is recorded as cDNA or gDNA derived from T cells, B-cell-depleted T cells, or PBMCs.

The CDR3 loop spans 15 amino acids. Germline V CDR1 and CDR2: SGDLS, YYNGEE. The V and J ends lost 4 bases and 12 bases respectively, with 20 bases between them. The chain uses TRBV9 and TRBJ1-6; TRBD1 is a possible D gene (6 bases). Material: peripheral blood. This TCR was recovered from a human donor in a cohort sampled during active COVID-19. Written as DNA, the CDR3 is TGTGCCAGCAGCTCCGATCCTACAGGGTCGGGACCCCTCCACTTT. It specifies CASSSDPTGSGPLHF.